The 22 T cell receptor beta chains below all came from one sample that was sequenced in a study of cytomegalovirus exposure and HLA in healthy donors. Primers included in the PCR were 60 Vbeta and 13 Jbeta primers. The data were produced by immunoSEQ multiplex PCR, yet TCRdb's version contains in-frame clones alone and is incomplete. The sample holds about 140,000 clones, less than 80% seen once. Sequencing was carried out using PBMCs. Receptor source: a woman in her fifties or sixties in good health and CMV-seropositive.

The chain joins TRBV30 to TRBJ1-5; tentative D call: TRBD1 (6 bases). Germline CDR1 GTSNPN, CDR2 SVGIG (reference sequence). The CDR3 runs to 13 residues. V was cut by 1 base and J by 6 bases, with 10 bases left in between. The CDR3 region has the DNA TGTGCCTGGAGTGGAAGGGGGACTCAGCCCCAGCATTTT. Its translation is CAWSGRGTQPQHF.

This clone turned up a few times. The chain is built from TRBV7-9 and TRBJ2-5, with 7 bases aligning to TRBD2. V was pared by 1 base and J by 4 bases, with 3 bases of the junction left unmatched. Germline V gives CDR1 SEHNR, CDR2 FQNEAQ (reference sequence). This CDR3 contains 14 residues. CDR3 in amino acids: CASSLGREGETQYF. The CDR3 region has the DNA TGTGCCAGCAGCTTAGGCAGGGAGGGAGAGACCCAGTACTTC.

The chain couples TRBV5-4 to TRBJ1-2; D is perhaps TRBD1 (5 bases). The CDR3 extends over 13 amino acids. Germline V lookup: CDR1 SGHNT, CDR2 YYREEE (reference sequence). The V end lost 4 bases, the J end lost 1 base, and 8 bases lay between the germline ends. The chain's CDR3 is CASSPGLNYGYTF. The CDR3 DNA reads TGTGCCAGCAGCCCGGGACTTAACTATGGCTACACCTTC.

The chain joins TRBV27 to TRBJ2-2; 9 nucleotides line up with TRBD1. V trimming: 5 bases; J trimming: 4 bases; junction bases outside the gene matches: 5. Germline V lookup: CDR1 MNHEY, CDR2 SMNVEV (reference sequence). The length of the CDR3 is 15 residues. CDR3 region: CASSAQGATTGELFF. In DNA form, the CDR3 reads TGTGCCAGCAGTGCACAGGGGGCGACCACCGGGGAGCTGTTTTTT.

This clone was seen a single time. J is TRBJ2-2 and V is TRBV6-5, with D tentatively TRBD1 (6 bases). Trimming removed 5 bases at V and 8 bases at J, with 15 bases between. The CDR3 totals 14 residues. Germline V gene sequence: CDR1 MNHEY, CDR2 SVGAGI. This CDR3 is CASSTTGIGGELFF. The CDR3 nucleotides read TGTGCCAGCAGTACAACAGGGATAGGGGGGGAGCTGTTTTTT.

This sequence joins TRBV7-6 and TRBJ2-3; D uncertain. The CDR3 has 11 amino acids. The ends were cut back, 7 bases at V and 5 bases at J, with 7 bases in the middle. CDR1 is SGHVS, CDR2 FNYEAQ, per germline. DNA of the CDR3: TGTGCCAGCACTTCCAGAGATACGCAGTATTTT. Protein sequence: CASTSRDTQYF.

This clone was seen just once. The rearrangement links TRBV25-1 to TRBJ2-5; 10 nucleotides align to TRBD1. The germline V gene has CDR1 MGHDK and CDR2 SYGVNS. V shed 4 bases and J 4 bases; nucleotides not matched to a gene: 6. The CDR3 length is 15 residues. The CDR3 spells CASSGGQGWGETQYF. DNA for the CDR3: TGTGCCAGCAGTGGGGGACAGGGGTGGGGAGAGACCCAGTACTTC.

CDR3 sequence: CASSVALGGGEGTEAFF. CDR3 nucleotide sequence: TGTGCCAGCAGCGTAGCTCTGGGGGGAGGTGAGGGCACTGAAGCTTTCTTT. The chain uses TRBV9 and TRBJ1-1; D is perhaps TRBD1 (5 bases). The CDR3 is 17 amino acids. Germline CDR1 reads SGDLS; CDR2 reads YYNGEE. Trimming took 0 bases from V and 4 from J, leaving 19 bases between them.

The chain recombines TRBV30 with TRBJ2-2; D uncertain. The germline V gene encodes CDR1 GTSNPN and CDR2 SVGIG (reference sequence). The germline V and J ends were trimmed by 3 bases and 6 bases, with 11 bases remaining between them. CDR3 length: 13 residues. The CDR3 DNA follows: TGTGCCTGGAGGCCTGGCACCTCCGGGGAGCTGTTTTTT. It translates to CAWRPGTSGELFF.

The rearrangement joins TRBV27 to TRBJ2-3; D is unclear. CDR1 and CDR2 (germline): MNHEY, SMNVEV (reference sequence). The V and J ends lost 4 bases and 6 bases respectively, with 11 bases between them. The CDR3 has 13 amino acids. The CDR3 bases are TGTGCCAGCAGTTCTTCCGTCCTTGATACGCAGTATTTT. Amino acids: CASSSSVLDTQYF.

This sequence joins TRBV7-2 and TRBJ2-1; TRBD2 aligns across 12 bases. Germline V gene sequence: CDR1 SGHTA, CDR2 FQGNSA. The CDR3 spans 15 residues. J was trimmed by 5 bases and V by 4 bases; bases with no gene match: 3. The DNA of the CDR3 is TGTGCCAGCAGCTGGGGACTAGCGGGTAACAATGAGCAGTTCTTC. This sequence encodes CASSWGLAGNNEQFF. Based on the CDR3 plus reference TRBV7-2 and TRBJ2-1, the full variable domain is GAGVSQSPSNKVTEKGKDVELRCDPISGHTALYWYRQSLGQGLEFLIYFQGNSAPDKSGLPSDRFSAERTGGSVSTLTIQRTQQEDSAVYLCASSWGLAGNNEQFFGPGTRLTVL.

The chain recombines TRBV9 with TRBJ2-2; 7 bases line up with TRBD1. The CDR3 length is 16 residues. J was trimmed by 1 base and V by 2 bases; bases with no gene match: 5. Germline CDR1 and CDR2: SGDLS and YYNGEE. Here the CDR3 reads CASSVRQGENTGELFF. As DNA, the CDR3 is TGTGCCAGCAGCGTCAGACAGGGAGAGAACACCGGGGAGCTGTTTTTT.

The genes are TRBV27 and TRBJ1-4; D ambiguous. Germline-derived CDR1 and CDR2 are MNHEY and SMNVEV (reference sequence). The CDR3 contains 17 residues. V was clipped by 5 bases and J by 3 bases, with 19 bases between them. CDR3 sequence: CASSLPAASLANEKLFF. The CDR3 DNA reads TGTGCCAGCAGTCTACCCGCCGCGTCGCTAGCTAATGAAAAACTGTTTTTT.

The V and J genes are TRBV18 and TRBJ1-6; TRBD1 matches 9 bases. The CDR3 is made up of 16 amino acids. With V trimmed by 1 base and J by 7 bases, 5 bases remained unmatched. Germline V gene lookup returns CDR1 KGHSH and CDR2 LQKENI. CDR3 residues: CASSPLAGTGNSPLHF. The CDR3, as DNA: TGTGCCAGCTCACCACTAGCCGGGACAGGGAATTCACCCCTCCACTTT. The full variable domain, its missing parts supplied by reference TRBV18 and TRBJ1-6, is NAGVMQNPRHLVRRRGQEARLRCSPMKGHSHVYWYRQLPEEGLKFMVYLQKENIIDESGMPKERFSAEFPKEGPSILRIQQVVRGDSAAYFCASSPLAGTGNSPLHFGNGTRLTVT.

The rearrangement links TRBV5-1 to TRBJ1-2; 8 nucleotides align to TRBD1. CDR1 SGHRS and CDR2 YFSETQ come from the germline V gene. V dropped 0 bases and J dropped 8; count of bases not matched to a gene: 9. The CDR3 spans 15 residues. This CDR3 reads CASSLGLDRVYGYTF. CDR3 bases: TGCGCCAGCAGCTTGGGGCTGGACAGGGTTTACGGCTACACCTTC.

This chain links TRBV11-3 with TRBJ2-2, with a weak D call TRBD2 (6 bases). V was pared by 3 bases and J by 6 bases, with 8 bases between. The CDR3 consists of 13 residues. Germline assignment: CDR1 SGHNT and CDR2 YENEEA. For the CDR3, the DNA is TGTGCCAGCAGCTTGACTAGATCCGGGGAGCTGTTTTTT. This encodes CASSLTRSGELFF.

The chain uses TRBV5-1 and TRBJ2-1; possible D gene TRBD2, 6 bases. V was cut by 1 base and J by 4 bases, with 15 bases left in between. The germline V gene has CDR1 SGHRS and CDR2 YFSETQ. The CDR3 runs 16 residues. In DNA form, the CDR3 reads TGCGCCAGCAGCTTGTCTCCGGGACTTACTTACAATGAGCAGTTCTTC. Its protein is CASSLSPGLTYNEQFF.

This chain links TRBV11-2 with TRBJ2-5; TRBD1 matches at 11 bases. V gave up 5 bases and J gave up 5 bases; unmatched junction bases: 7. The CDR3 spans 15 residues. Germline V CDR1 and CDR2: SGHAT, FQNNGV. The CDR3 here is CASSPDRGLQETQYF. CDR3 DNA: TGTGCCAGCAGCCCGGACAGGGGGCTTCAGGAGACCCAGTACTTC. Using reference TRBV11-2 and TRBJ2-5 for the parts outside the CDR3, the full variable domain is EAGVAQSPRYKIIEKRQSVAFWCNPISGHATLYWYQQILGQGPKLLIQFQNNGVVDDSQLPKDRFSAERLKGVDSTLKIQPAKLEDSAVYLCASSPDRGLQETQYFGPGTRLLVL.

The rearrangement links TRBV2 to TRBJ2-5; D is perhaps TRBD2 (5 bases). This CDR3 spans 11 amino acids. V was trimmed by 4 bases and J by 6 bases, leaving 6 bases between them. Germline CDR1 reads SNHLY; CDR2 reads FYNNEI. This CDR3 reads CASSGGKTQYF. The CDR3, as DNA: TGTGCCAGCAGTGGAGGGAAGACCCAGTACTTC.

The gene calls are TRBV27 and TRBJ1-1, with D perhaps TRBD1 (6 bases). Germline V lookup: CDR1 MNHEY, CDR2 SMNVEV (reference sequence). V was cut by 6 bases and J by 1 base, with 15 bases left in between. The CDR3 extends over 15 amino acids. This CDR3 is CASSREGGQNTEAFF. CDR3 nucleotide sequence: TGTGCCAGCAGCCGGGAGGGGGGACAGAACACTGAAGCTTTCTTT.

This CDR3 is CASSGSGLRSYNEQFF. In DNA form, the CDR3 reads TGTGCCAGCAGTGGCTCGGGGTTACGCTCCTACAATGAGCAGTTCTTC. The chain uses TRBV6-1 and TRBJ2-1; the D gene is possibly TRBD2 (5 bases). Germline-derived CDR1 and CDR2 are MNHNS and SASEGT. V was trimmed by 4 bases and J by 0 bases, leaving 13 bases between them. This CDR3 is 16 amino acids long.

CDR3 sequence: CASSENRGQDSPLHF. In DNA form, the CDR3 reads TGTGCCAGCAGCGAGAACAGGGGGCAGGATTCACCCCTCCACTTT. The rearrangement links TRBV7-2 to TRBJ1-6, with 9 nucleotides matching TRBD1. J gave up 8 bases and V 5 bases, and 7 bases lay outside the gene matches. The germline gives CDR1 SGHTA, CDR2 FQGNSA. The CDR3 runs to 15 residues.